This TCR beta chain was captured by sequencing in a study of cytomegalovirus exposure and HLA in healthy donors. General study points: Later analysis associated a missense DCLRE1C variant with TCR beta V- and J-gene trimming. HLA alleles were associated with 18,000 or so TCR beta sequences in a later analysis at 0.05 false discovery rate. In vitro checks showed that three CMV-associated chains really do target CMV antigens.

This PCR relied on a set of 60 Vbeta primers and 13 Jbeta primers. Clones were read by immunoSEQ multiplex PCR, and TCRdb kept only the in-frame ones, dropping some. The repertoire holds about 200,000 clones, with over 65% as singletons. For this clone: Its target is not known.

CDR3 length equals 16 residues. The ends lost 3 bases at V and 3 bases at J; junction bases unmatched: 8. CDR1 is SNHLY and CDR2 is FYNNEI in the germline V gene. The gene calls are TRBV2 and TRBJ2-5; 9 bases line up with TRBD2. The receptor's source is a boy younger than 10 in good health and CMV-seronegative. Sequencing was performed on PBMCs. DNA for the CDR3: TGTGCCAGCAGTGACCCTCGGGAGCGGGGGGAAGAGACCCAGTACTTC. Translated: CASSDPRERGEETQYF.